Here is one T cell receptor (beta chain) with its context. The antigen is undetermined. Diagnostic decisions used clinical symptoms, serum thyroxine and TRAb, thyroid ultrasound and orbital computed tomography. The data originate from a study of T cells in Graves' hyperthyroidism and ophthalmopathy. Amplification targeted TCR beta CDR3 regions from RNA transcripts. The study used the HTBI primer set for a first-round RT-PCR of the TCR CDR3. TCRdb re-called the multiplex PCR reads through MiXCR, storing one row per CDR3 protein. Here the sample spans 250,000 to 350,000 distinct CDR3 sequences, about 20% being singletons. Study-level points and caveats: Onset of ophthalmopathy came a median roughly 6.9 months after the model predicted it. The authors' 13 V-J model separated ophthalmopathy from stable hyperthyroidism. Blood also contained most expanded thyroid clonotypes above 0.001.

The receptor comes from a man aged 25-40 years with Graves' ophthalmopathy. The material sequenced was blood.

The CDR3, as DNA: TGTGCCAGCAGCCTTTTATTATACCGGGACACCCGTGAGGATACGCAGTATTTT. It is translated as CASSLLLYRDTREDTQYF. This chain links TRBV7-9 with TRBJ2-3; tentatively, D is TRBD1 (6 bases). The CDR3 runs to 18 residues. Germline CDR1 is SEHNR and CDR2 is FQNEAQ (reference sequence). The V gene lost 5 bases and the J gene lost 6 bases, with 27 bases spanning the gap.